This paragraph reports one T cell receptor beta chain. Authors' processing steps: Estimation of nucleated cell counts relied on the amplification of reference gene primers. The table came from immunoSEQ multiplex PCR; TCRdb's copy has only in-frame clones and leaves some out. V and J calls and clone size are those listed in that table; D and trimming were worked out from the DNA. The sample lists tens of thousands of clones; approximately 83% were seen once. The entry originates in a study of blood T cell repertoires in COVID-19. On the study more broadly: The samples span acute and convalescent COVID-19 from the United States, Italy and Spain. The cDNA or gDNA used as material had been derived from T cells, B-cell-depleted T cells, or PBMCs.

Trimming pared 1 base from V and 3 bases from J, leaving 6 bases between. The CDR3 contains 13 residues. From germline, CDR1 is MDHEN and CDR2 SYDVKM. Seattle-derived patients entered the study during active infection and were followed longitudinally. Sequenced sample: peripheral blood. The receptor comes from a woman aged 80 or older with COVID-19, enrolled during active disease. V is TRBV28 and J is TRBJ1-2; D call uncertain. The chain's CDR3 is CASSLSGYYGYTF. CDR3 sequence (DNA): TGTGCCAGCAGTTTATCGGGTTACTATGGCTACACCTTC.